The 29 T cell receptor beta chains in this list originate from one sample, sequenced in a study of CD8 T cells in ankylosing spondylitis. Each CDR3 protein is one row after TCRdb ran MiXCR on the 5' RACE reads. The table has 200,000 to 300,000 distinct CDR3 sequences, roughly a quarter seen once. The specimen sequenced was blood, either unsorted or a sorted T cell fraction (not recorded which). Source of these receptors: a male donor with ankylosing spondylitis or in good health (not recorded which).

V is TRBV20-1 and J is TRBJ1-5; D is unresolved. V was cut by 0 bases and J by 2 bases, with 14 bases left in between. CDR3 length: 16 amino acids. Germline V gene sequence: CDR1 DFQATT, CDR2 SNEGSKA (reference sequence). Written as DNA, the CDR3 is TGCAGTGCTAGAGATCAAACGGGGAAGGGCAATCAGCCCCAGCATTTT. Amino acids: CSARDQTGKGNQPQHF.

This clonotype was detected only a few times. The rearrangement uses TRBV10-3 and TRBJ2-7; 7 bases match TRBD1. The germline gives CDR1 ENHRY, CDR2 SYGVKD. V trimming: 4 bases; J trimming: 0 bases; junction bases outside the gene matches: 3. There are 14 residues in the CDR3. The CDR3 sequence: CAISGTGDSYEQYF. As DNA, the CDR3 is TGTGCCATCAGTGGGACAGGAGACTCCTACGAGCAGTACTTC.

The V call is TRBV30, the J call TRBJ2-1; D gene ambiguous. The V gene's germline CDR1 is GTSNPN and CDR2 SVGIG (reference sequence). V was shortened by 0 bases and J by 10 bases, with 10 bases between the two germline ends. This CDR3 is 12 amino acids long. As DNA, the CDR3 is TGTGCCTGGAGTGTACCTCCGTCCGAGCAGTTCTTC. It yields the protein CAWSVPPSEQFF.

This clonotype showed up many times. Compared with germline, one end of the junction differs, possibly owing to a read error. This rearrangement joins TRBV20-1 to TRBJ2-3; D is possibly TRBD2 (6 bases). CDR1 and CDR2 (germline): DFQATT, SNEGSKA (reference sequence). The CDR3 loop spans 11 amino acids. The CDR3 protein is CSARAEGSWDF. CDR3 in DNA: TGCAGTGCTAGAGCGGAGGGGAGTTGGGATTTT.

This clonotype was seen at least ten times. V is TRBV24-1 and J is TRBJ2-2, with 7 bases matching TRBD2. CDR1 KGHDR and CDR2 SFDVKD come from the germline V gene. Trimming removed 9 bases from V and 6 bases from J; junction bases left unmatched: 9. The CDR3 runs 14 residues. CDR3: CATSSGGGAGELFF. CDR3 sequence (DNA): TGTGCCACCTCGTCTGGGGGGGGAGCCGGGGAGCTGTTTTTT.

This clonotype was seen ten or more times. The chain recombines TRBV29-1 with TRBJ1-1; TRBD1 is a possible D gene (6 bases). There are 14 residues in the CDR3. From germline, CDR1 is SQVTM and CDR2 ANQGSEA. The CDR3, as DNA: TGCAGTTACGTCAGGGGTCGTAAGGACACTGAAGCTTTCTTT. Residues: CSYVRGRKDTEAFF.

This clonotype was recorded a few times. The rearrangement joins TRBV25-1 to TRBJ2-1; 10 bases are a match to TRBD2. Losses at the gene ends were 1 base for V and 4 bases for J; bases not matched to a gene: 13. This CDR3 spans 19 amino acids. Germline lookup yields CDR1 MGHDK and CDR2 SYGVNS. In DNA, the CDR3 is TGTGCCAGCAGTGAATCTAGTCCAGCTAGCGGGGGTTCGTACAATGAGCAGTTCTTC. Amino acid sequence: CASSESSPASGGSYNEQFF.

In this sample, this clonotype turned up many times. V usage is TRBV12-3 or TRBV12-4 and J usage is TRBJ2-7; unclear D gene. This CDR3 is 12 amino acids long. Trimming took off 3 bases at V and 6 bases at J, with 9 bases between the two ends. The DNA for the CDR3 is TGTGCCAGCAGTTTTATTTCCGGCGAGCAGTACTTC. Residues: CASSFISGEQYF.

This clonotype came up a few times. This chain links TRBV7-9 with TRBJ2-7; D is possibly TRBD2 (6 bases). V lost 4 bases and J lost 2, with 12 bases in between. The germline V gene has CDR1 SEHNR and CDR2 FQNEAQ (reference sequence). The CDR3 sequence is 14 residues long. The CDR3 loop reads CASSSRGGAYEQYF. CDR3 nucleotides: TGTGCCAGCAGCTCGCGGGGCGGAGCCTACGAGCAGTACTTC. Together with reference TRBV7-9 and TRBJ2-7, the CDR3 gives the full variable domain: DTGVSQNPRHKITKRGQNVTFRCDPISEHNRLYWYRQTLGQGPEFLTYFQNEAQLEKSRLLSDRFSAERPKGSFSTLEIQRTEQGDSAMYLCASSSRGGAYEQYFGPGTRLTVT.

This chain joins TRBV20-1 and TRBJ2-3; 7 bases are shared with TRBD2. There are 15 residues in the CDR3. Germline loops: CDR1 DFQATT, CDR2 SNEGSKA (reference sequence). J lost 0 bases, V lost 6 bases, and 9 bases had no gene match. CDR3 sequence: CSAPFGGISTDTQYF. The DNA of the CDR3 is TGCAGTGCCCCGTTCGGGGGGATCAGCACAGATACGCAGTATTTT.

This clonotype was detected only a few times. This rearrangement joins TRBV20-1 to TRBJ2-5; D ambiguous. Per germline, CDR1 DFQATT and CDR2 SNEGSKA (reference sequence). The V gene lost 3 bases and the J gene lost 1 base, with 12 bases spanning the gap. The CDR3 loop spans 14 amino acids. The CDR3 sequence is CSARDLGSQETQYF. The CDR3 DNA follows: TGCAGTGCTAGGGACCTCGGCAGCCAAGAGACCCAGTACTTC.

This clonotype was found a few times. In nucleotides, the CDR3 is TGTGCCAGCAGACCCACTGGGTACGGGGAGCTGTTTTTT. As protein: CASRPTGYGELFF. V is TRBV6-1 and J is TRBJ2-2; D is unclear. The CDR3 covers 13 residues. CDR1 MNHNS and CDR2 SASEGT come from the germline V gene. The V end lost 6 bases, the J end lost 7 bases, and 12 bases lay between the germline ends.

This clonotype was picked up many times. The rearrangement links TRBV20-1 to TRBJ2-7, with 9 bases that match TRBD2. The CDR3 covers 16 residues. J gave up 2 bases and V 5 bases, and 13 bases lay outside the gene matches. Per germline, CDR1 DFQATT and CDR2 SNEGSKA (reference sequence). The CDR3 spells CSAPQGGLAGTYEQYF. CDR3 nucleotide sequence: TGCAGTGCTCCCCAGGGGGGGCTAGCGGGGACCTACGAGCAGTACTTC.

This clonotype was seen more than once but under ten times. The V and J genes are TRBV24-1 and TRBJ1-5, with D unclear. Germline-derived CDR1 and CDR2 are KGHDR and SFDVKD. The CDR3 extends over 15 amino acids. The ends were cut back, 7 bases at V and 0 bases at J, with 12 bases in the middle. The CDR3 DNA is TGTGCCACCAGCGCGGGGAAATATAGCAATCAGCCCCAGCATTTT. It specifies CATSAGKYSNQPQHF.

The chain links TRBV20-1 to TRBJ2-3; possibly TRBD2 for D (6 bases). Germline loops: CDR1 DFQATT, CDR2 SNEGSKA (reference sequence). V shed 6 bases and J shed 0 bases, with 22 bases lying between them. The CDR3 totals 17 residues. The CDR3 nucleotides read TGCAGTGCCAGGGACTCTCCCAGGAGGACTAGCACAGATACGCAGTATTTT. Translating it yields CSARDSPRRTSTDTQYF.

This clonotype was found many times. The V and J genes are TRBV11-3 and TRBJ2-1, with TRBD1 identical over 7 bases. Trimming took 5 bases from V and 7 from J; bases not matched to a gene: 8. CDR1 and CDR2 from the germline V gene are SGHNT and YENEEA. The CDR3 covers 14 residues. CDR3 nucleotide sequence: TGTGCCAGCAGCCCCAACAGGGGCGAAAATGAGCAGTTCTTC. Translation gives CASSPNRGENEQFF.

The sample holds many counts of this clonotype. V and J are TRBV5-1 and TRBJ2-2, with D tentatively TRBD1 (5 bases). Germline loops: CDR1 SGHRS, CDR2 YFSETQ. The CDR3 totals 14 residues. Trimming removed 0 bases at V and 5 bases at J, with 8 bases between. CDR3 protein: CASSLEGSTGELFF. The CDR3 DNA sequence: TGCGCCAGCAGCTTGGAGGGGTCGACCGGGGAGCTGTTTTTT.

J is TRBJ2-7 and V is TRBV12-3 or TRBV12-4; no clear D. V gave up 3 bases and J gave up 5 bases, with 8 bases separating them. The CDR3 has 12 amino acids. The CDR3 bases are TGTGCCAGCAGTTTCGTCCGGGACGAGCAGTACTTC. Residues: CASSFVRDEQYF.

Here the CDR3 DNA reads TGTGCCAGCAGACCGAGTAGCTACGAGCAGTACTTC. This codes for CASRPSSYEQYF. The rearrangement uses TRBV12-3 or TRBV12-4 and TRBJ2-7; D uncertain. V was shortened by 6 bases and J by 3 bases, with 9 bases between the two germline ends. The CDR3 contains 12 residues.

The chain joins TRBV7-9 to TRBJ2-3, with 9 bases matching TRBD2. The length of the CDR3 is 16 residues. The germline V gene encodes CDR1 SEHNR and CDR2 FQNEAQ (reference sequence). V lost 4 bases, J lost 4 bases, and 9 bases stayed unmatched. DNA for the CDR3: TGTGCCAGCAGCTCGAGTGGGACTAGCACGCCAGATACGCAGTATTTT. Its translation: CASSSSGTSTPDTQYF.

To note about this clonotype: A read error may be the cause here, since a much bigger clone is one base away. The rearrangement uses TRBV10-1 and TRBJ1-5; 9 bases match TRBD1. The CDR3 is 16 residues long. Germline V CDR1 and CDR2: WNHNN, SYGVQD (reference sequence). The CDR3: CASSEKGTGLGQPQQF. CDR3 coding DNA: TGCGCCAGCAGTGAAAAAGGGACAGGGCTGGGTCAGCCCCAGCAATTT.

The J gene is TRBJ2-5, the V gene TRBV5-1; D is undetermined. From germline, CDR1 is SGHRS and CDR2 YFSETQ. Between the trimmed V and J ends, which lost 4 bases and 0 bases, there was a span of 7 bases. This CDR3 comprises 13 residues. The CDR3 protein is CASSKGHQETQYF. The CDR3 nucleotides are TGCGCCAGCAGCAAAGGCCACCAAGAGACCCAGTACTTC. The full variable domain, rest sourced from reference TRBV5-1 and TRBJ2-5, is KAGVTQTPRYLIKTRGQQVTLSCSPISGHRSVSWYQQTPGQGLQFLFEYFSETQRNKGNFPGRFSGRQFSNSRSEMNVSTLELGDSALYLCASSKGHQETQYFGPGTRLLVL.

As to this clonotype: A read error may explain this, as a much larger clone is one base away. The chain links TRBV29-1 to TRBJ2-1, with 7 bases aligning to TRBD2. J gave up 1 base and V 8 bases, and 14 bases lay outside the gene matches. The CDR3 consists of 16 residues. Germline CDR1 reads SQVTM; CDR2 reads ANQGSEA. CDR3 loop: CSTQGAWGGSYNEQFF. Written as DNA, the CDR3 is TGCAGCACCCAAGGTGCTTGGGGGGGGTCCTACAATGAGCAGTTCTTC.

The sample holds many counts of this clonotype. The chain recombines TRBV12-3 or TRBV12-4 with TRBJ2-3, with TRBD2 as a possible D gene (5 bases). CDR3 length equals 12 residues. Trimming removed 6 bases from V and 4 bases from J, with 8 bases in between. DNA of the CDR3: TGTGCCAGCAGCCGGGATCCAGATACGCAGTATTTT. Its translation: CASSRDPDTQYF.

CDR3 residues: CSARDKDYTYNEQFF. Written as DNA, the CDR3 is TGCAGTGCTAGAGACAAGGATTACACCTACAATGAGCAGTTCTTC. The chain links TRBV20-1 to TRBJ2-1; D unclear. Germline V lookup: CDR1 DFQATT, CDR2 SNEGSKA (reference sequence). The V end was cut by 0 bases, the J end by 2 bases, with 11 bases between. The CDR3 loop spans 15 amino acids.

The rearrangement links TRBV15 to TRBJ2-7; D remains unclear. V was cut by 1 base and J by 2 bases, with 9 bases left in between. CDR1 is LNHNV and CDR2 is YYDKDF in the germline V gene (reference sequence). The CDR3 runs 14 residues. The CDR3 is CATSRGDSTYEQYF. CDR3 nucleotide sequence: TGTGCCACCAGCAGAGGTGACTCAACCTACGAGCAGTACTTC.

This clonotype was counted at least ten times. The V call is TRBV7-2, the J call TRBJ2-5, with D perhaps matching TRBD1 or TRBD2 (5 bases each). Germline V CDR1 and CDR2: SGHTA, FQGNSA. The CDR3 runs 13 residues. V dropped 0 bases and J dropped 5 bases, with 7 bases sitting between them. This CDR3 is CASSLAWGETQYF. The CDR3 coding sequence is TGTGCCAGCAGCTTAGCCTGGGGGGAGACCCAGTACTTC.

This clonotype was observed many times. The chain carries TRBV20-1 and TRBJ2-5, with 8 bases that match TRBD1. This CDR3 has 13 residues. The V gene end was trimmed by 6 bases and the J gene end by 7 bases; junction bases not matched to a gene: 10. Germline assignment: CDR1 DFQATT and CDR2 SNEGSKA (reference sequence). CDR3 sequence reads: CSAAGQGVRTQYF. Written as DNA, the CDR3 is TGCAGTGCCGCTGGACAGGGAGTGCGGACCCAGTACTTC.

There are many counts of this clonotype. V and J are TRBV5-5 and TRBJ2-2; no definite D call. The CDR3 length is 14 residues. Germline assignment: CDR1 SGHKS and CDR2 YYEKEE (reference sequence). V lost 2 bases and J 1 base, leaving 6 bases between the germline ends. The CDR3 protein is CASSFSENTGELFF. DNA of the CDR3: TGTGCCAGCAGCTTTTCCGAGAACACCGGGGAGCTGTTTTTT.